The clone carrying this T cell receptor (beta chain) was observed a handful of times. The antigen is not known. The V segment lost 3 bases and the J segment 4 bases; nucleotides outside the gene matches: 5. CDR3 length: 15 residues. Germline V lookup: CDR1 KGHSH, CDR2 LQKENI. The record originates from a study of T-cell memory formation after mild COVID-19. Study details: Among the donors, TCR clusters were largely specific to each donor. General study results and limits: The study found contracting CD4+ clones mainly in CM and EM and contracting CD8+ clones in EMRA. Clones contracting over day 15 to 85 were CD4/CD8 balanced, with later expanders leaning CD4+.

A single record per CDR3 protein comes from TCRdb applying MiXCR to the 5' RACE reads. The sample lists 550,000 to 600,000 distinct CDR3 sequences, roughly 17% occurring once. The rearrangement joins TRBV18 to TRBJ2-1, with 8 bases identical to TRBD1. Sequencing was performed on PBMCs or a T cell subset sorted from them (not recorded which). This sequence originates from an adult woman who had mild COVID-19 (a few samples of this study predate the infection). Cell type and time point are not known. CDR3 sequence: CASSPQGAAYNEQFF. CDR3 DNA sequence: TGTGCCAGCTCACCCCAGGGGGCAGCGTACAATGAGCAGTTCTTC.